The clone carrying this T cell receptor beta chain was counted between two and nine times. As yet, its antigen is unknown. As every portion of the isolated RNA was reverse transcribed, the sequencing read expressed TCRB transcripts. Around 3.57 million reads was the average for naive, central memory and regulatory T cell samples. The table came from immunoSEQ multiplex PCR; TCRdb's copy has only in-frame clones and leaves some out. In the table there are some 270,000 clones, roughly 10% of which are singletons. The sample comes from a study of beta chain features in type 1 diabetes. The CDR3 extends over 13 amino acids. The V end lost 2 bases, the J end lost 5 bases, and 7 bases lay between the germline ends. Germline-derived CDR1 and CDR2 are SGHTA and FQGTGA. Whole-study findings and limits: The VDJ junctions of type 1 diabetes patients carried fewer insertions and more deletions. Equally in patients and controls, shorter templates might have been favored by PCR. Cells with high TCR expression could be over-represented when cDNA is sequenced. Type 1 diabetes patients had moderately but significantly shorter TCRB CDR3s in all four CD4+ subsets.

This sequence originates from a man aged 25-45 years with type 1 diabetes. The rearrangement uses TRBV7-3 and TRBJ2-1; no definite D call. The sample taken for sequencing was naive CD4+ T cells from blood. CDR3: CASSLSLNNEQFF. CDR3 nucleotides: TGTGCCAGCAGCTTATCACTTAACAATGAGCAGTTCTTC.